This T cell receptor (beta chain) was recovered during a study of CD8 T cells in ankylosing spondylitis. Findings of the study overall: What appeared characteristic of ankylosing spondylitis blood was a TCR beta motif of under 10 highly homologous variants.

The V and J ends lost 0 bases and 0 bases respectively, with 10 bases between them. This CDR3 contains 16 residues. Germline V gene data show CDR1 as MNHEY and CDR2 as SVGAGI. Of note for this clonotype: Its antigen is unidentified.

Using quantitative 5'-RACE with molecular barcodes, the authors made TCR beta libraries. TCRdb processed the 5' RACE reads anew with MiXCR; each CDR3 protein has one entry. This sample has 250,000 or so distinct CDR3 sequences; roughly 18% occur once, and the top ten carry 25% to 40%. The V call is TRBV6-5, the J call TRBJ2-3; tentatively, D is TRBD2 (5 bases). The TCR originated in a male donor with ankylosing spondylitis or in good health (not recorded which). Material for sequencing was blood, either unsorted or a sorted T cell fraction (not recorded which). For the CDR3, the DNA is TGTGCCAGCAGTTACTCGGTCGGGATTAGCACAGATACGCAGTATTTT. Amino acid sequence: CASSYSVGISTDTQYF.